This passage covers 24 T cell receptor beta chains from one sample sequenced in a study of shared clonotypes between healthy human individuals. The method was immunoSEQ multiplex PCR; TCRdb's version includes in-frame clones alone and lacks a portion of them. The repertoire includes over a million clones, around 98.5% of them detected once, and around 0.33% sits in the top ten. Sample: naive CD4+ T cells sorted from blood. The sample's subset: CD45RA+ positively selected. Every receptor here comes from a man aged 30 to 45 in good health.

A note on this clone: The sample contains more than one DNA sequence encoding this CDR3. The V and J genes are TRBV5-1 and TRBJ2-1, with D maybe TRBD1 (6 bases). V was shortened by 2 bases and J by 5 bases, with 11 bases between the two germline ends. The CDR3 is 14 residues long. Germline V CDR1 and CDR2: SGHRS, YFSETQ. The CDR3 nucleotides are TGCGCCAGCAGCTTAGGGGCAGGGGACAATGAGCAGTTCTTC. The encoded protein is CASSLGAGDNEQFF.

In nucleotides, the CDR3 is TGTGCCAGCACCCTGGGGAAAATTTACGAGCAGTACTTC. As protein: CASTLGKIYEQYF. V and J are TRBV2 and TRBJ2-7; D unresolved. Trimming left V 7 bases short and J 4 bases short, with 14 bases between. The CDR3 is made up of 13 amino acids. Germline CDR1 and CDR2: SNHLY and FYNNEI.

CDR3 coding DNA: TGTGCCAGCAGCCTGACATATAACTATGGCTACACCTTC. Encoded protein: CASSLTYNYGYTF. The V call is TRBV7-2, the J call TRBJ1-2, with D unresolved. Trimming took off 5 bases at V and 1 base at J, with 8 bases between the two ends. Germline lookup yields CDR1 SGHTA and CDR2 FQGNSA. The CDR3 has 13 amino acids.

The rearrangement joins TRBV7-9 to TRBJ2-7; D not resolved. Trimming removed 5 bases from V and 6 bases from J, with 8 bases in between. Looked up from germline, CDR1 is SEHNR and CDR2 is FQNEAQ (reference sequence). CDR3 length equals 11 residues. CDR3 region: CASSPLLEQYF. The CDR3 region has the DNA TGTGCCAGCAGCCCGCTTCTCGAGCAGTACTTC.

The gene calls are TRBV7-6 and TRBJ2-1; D not resolved. Trimming removed 7 bases at V and 6 bases at J, with 10 bases between. The CDR3 contains 12 residues. Germline V gene sequence: CDR1 SGHVS, CDR2 FNYEAQ. The CDR3 here is CASTPWGNEQFF. CDR3 bases: TGTGCCAGCACCCCGTGGGGCAATGAGCAGTTCTTC.

V gene TRBV7-6 combines with J gene TRBJ2-1; D uncertain. The germline CDR1 and CDR2 sequences are SGHVS and FNYEAQ. The germline V and J ends were trimmed by 4 bases and 5 bases, with 6 bases remaining between them. The CDR3 runs to 12 residues. The CDR3 is CASSSLNNEQFF. The CDR3 nucleotides are TGTGCCAGCAGCTCCCTTAACAATGAGCAGTTCTTC.

The chain links TRBV18 to TRBJ2-1; 7 bases fit TRBD2. This CDR3 spans 17 amino acids. Losses at the gene ends were 0 bases for V and 6 bases for J; bases not matched to a gene: 11. Per germline, CDR1 KGHSH and CDR2 LQKENI. The CDR3 protein is CASSPPTGLVKPNEQFF. In DNA form, the CDR3 reads TGTGCCAGCTCACCACCGACCGGACTAGTTAAACCCAATGAGCAGTTCTTC.

The chain carries TRBV6-5 and TRBJ1-4; D gene unclear. The V gene lost 6 bases and the J gene lost 0 bases, with 8 bases spanning the gap. Germline loops: CDR1 MNHEY, CDR2 SVGAGI. The CDR3 length is 14 residues. The DNA of the CDR3 is TGTGCCAGCAGGGCAGGATCAACTAATGAAAAACTGTTTTTT. Translating it yields CASRAGSTNEKLFF.

V and J are TRBV19 and TRBJ1-1; D not resolved. The CDR3 loop spans 14 amino acids. Germline V gene data show CDR1 as LNHDA and CDR2 as SQIVND (reference sequence). V lost 9 bases and J 3 bases, leaving 17 bases between the germline ends. CDR3 DNA: TGTGCCAGCCGCGAGAAAGGGATCTACACTGAAGCTTTCTTT. It specifies CASREKGIYTEAFF.

The chain uses TRBV10-3 and TRBJ2-2, with D perhaps matching TRBD2 (6 bases). V lost 4 bases to trimming and J lost 4 bases, with 16 bases between them. The CDR3 consists of 16 residues. Per germline, CDR1 ENHRY and CDR2 SYGVKD. CDR3 DNA: TGTGCCATCAGTGGCCGGAGGGGCTCGATCACCGGGGAGCTGTTTTTT. It translates to CAISGRRGSITGELFF.

The chain employs TRBV11-2 and TRBJ1-3; 10 positions agree with TRBD1. The CDR3 spans 16 residues. Germline V gives CDR1 SGHAT, CDR2 FQNNGV. The V segment lost 2 bases and the J segment 1 base; nucleotides outside the gene matches: 2. DNA for the CDR3: TGTGCCAGCAGCTTAACGGGACAGGGGTCTGGAAACACCATATATTTT. Its protein is CASSLTGQGSGNTIYF.

The V and J genes are TRBV28 and TRBJ2-7, with D unresolved. Germline lookup yields CDR1 MDHEN and CDR2 SYDVKM. The CDR3 is 18 residues long. Between the trimmed V and J ends, which lost 1 base and 0 bases, there was a span of 19 bases. CDR3 bases: TGTGCCAGCAGTTTATTCATGACCGGAGAAACTTTCTCCTACGAGCAGTACTTC. This encodes CASSLFMTGETFSYEQYF. Based on the CDR3 plus reference TRBV28 and TRBJ2-7, the full variable domain is DVKVTQSSRYLVKRTGEKVFLECVQDMDHENMFWYRQDPGLGLRLIYFSYDVKMKEKGDIPEGYSVSREKKERFSLILESASTNQTSMYLCASSLFMTGETFSYEQYFGPGTRLTVT.

The chain couples TRBV10-3 to TRBJ2-1, with 13 bases that match TRBD2. The CDR3 covers 16 residues. Germline values: CDR1 ENHRY, CDR2 SYGVKD. V lost 8 bases to trimming and J lost 2 bases; unmatched junction nucleotides: 6. The CDR3 DNA reads as TGTGCCATCCGACCGGGACTAGCGGGACCCTACAATGAGCAGTTCTTC. Translating gives CAIRPGLAGPYNEQFF.

This chain links TRBV5-4 with TRBJ2-7; 11 bases map to TRBD2. Per germline, CDR1 SGHNT and CDR2 YYREEE (reference sequence). With 4 bases clipped from V and 4 bases from J, the junction kept 7 bases outside the gene matches. The CDR3 runs 15 residues. The CDR3 protein is CASSTPGLADYEQYF. Written as DNA, the CDR3 is TGTGCCAGCAGCACACCGGGACTAGCGGATTACGAGCAGTACTTC.

With respect to this clone: Other nucleotide sequences from this sample produce the same CDR3. The chain joins TRBV5-1 to TRBJ1-5; no firm D call. This CDR3 contains 13 residues. Germline lookup yields CDR1 SGHRS and CDR2 YFSETQ. The V and J ends lost 1 base and 5 bases respectively, with 7 bases between them. CDR3 DNA sequence: TGCGCCAGCAGCTTGCTTACGGATCAGCCCCAGCATTTT. Translated, it gives CASSLLTDQPQHF.

This clone has just one count. The V gene is TRBV2, the J gene TRBJ2-7; 7 bases agree with TRBD1. Germline V gene lookup returns CDR1 SNHLY and CDR2 FYNNEI. V dropped 6 bases and J dropped 1; count of bases not matched to a gene: 6. This CDR3 is 14 amino acids long. This chain's CDR3 is CASRSGTASYEQYF. CDR3 bases: TGTGCCAGCAGGTCCGGGACAGCATCCTACGAGCAGTACTTC.

The rearrangement links TRBV7-8 to TRBJ2-5, with TRBD2 matching 9 bases. CDR3 length equals 16 residues. In germline, CDR1 is SGHVS, CDR2 FQNEAQ. V lost 1 base to trimming and J lost 1 base; unmatched junction nucleotides: 4. CDR3 sequence (DNA): TGTGCCAGCAGCTTAGTAGGGACTAGCAGCCAAGAGACCCAGTACTTC. It codes for CASSLVGTSSQETQYF.

This sequence joins TRBV6-1 and TRBJ2-7; perhaps TRBD1 as D (6 bases). This CDR3 comprises 14 residues. From germline, CDR1 is MNHNS and CDR2 SASEGT. The V end lost 5 bases, the J end lost 3 bases, and 14 bases lay between the germline ends. DNA for the CDR3: TGTGCCAGCAGTATTCGGACAGAGGACTACGAGCAGTACTTC. This sequence encodes CASSIRTEDYEQYF.

The chain uses TRBV19 and TRBJ2-7; 10 nucleotides match TRBD2. There are 16 residues in the CDR3. After removal of 1 base from V and 2 bases from J, the junction contained 5 bases not matched to a gene. Germline V gene sequence: CDR1 LNHDA, CDR2 SQIVND (reference sequence). As DNA, the CDR3 is TGTGCCAGTAGTATAGCCCGACTAGCGGGTACCTACGAGCAGTACTTC. Protein: CASSIARLAGTYEQYF.

This sequence joins TRBV18 and TRBJ2-7; 11 positions agree with TRBD2. The V gene end was trimmed by 1 base and the J gene end by 3 bases; junction bases not matched to a gene: 2. CDR1 and CDR2 (germline): KGHSH, LQKENI. This CDR3 region has 15 residues. The CDR3 sequence is CASSPLGLAGYEQYF. DNA of the CDR3: TGTGCCAGCTCACCACTCGGACTAGCGGGCTACGAGCAGTACTTC.

The CDR3 nucleotides are TGTGCCAGCAGCCGGGGATCGCGCGGAGGGCAGTTCTTC. This sequence encodes CASSRGSRGGQFF. This chain links TRBV5-6 with TRBJ2-1, with D possibly being TRBD2 (5 bases). The CDR3 sequence is 13 residues long. Germline V gene lookup returns CDR1 SGHDT and CDR2 YYEEEE. The V gene lost 4 bases and the J gene lost 12 bases, with 17 bases spanning the gap.

CDR3: CASSLDSSVYEQYF. CDR3 in DNA: TGCGCCAGCAGCTTGGATAGTAGCGTCTACGAGCAGTACTTC. V gene TRBV5-1 combines with J gene TRBJ2-7; maybe TRBD2 (5 bases). Trimming stripped 0 bases from V and 3 bases from J, with 10 bases between. Germline V gene lookup returns CDR1 SGHRS and CDR2 YFSETQ. The CDR3 is made up of 14 amino acids.

In its sample, this clone was seen once. The rearrangement links TRBV19 to TRBJ1-5, with D unclear. V lost 3 bases, J lost 3 bases, and 15 bases lay in between. Germline lookup yields CDR1 LNHDA and CDR2 SQIVND (reference sequence). This CDR3 is built from 16 residues. CDR3 in DNA: TGTGCCAGTAGTATGGCGGGTAGGGCGCCCAATCAGCCCCAGCATTTT. Amino acid sequence: CASSMAGRAPNQPQHF.

The chain combines TRBV5-6 with TRBJ2-7, with TRBD2 matching over 7 bases. V was pared by 4 bases and J by 0 bases, with 16 bases of the junction left unmatched. Germline V gene lookup returns CDR1 SGHDT and CDR2 YYEEEE. The length of the CDR3 is 18 residues. This CDR3 reads CASSGLVLAEMSSYEQYF. The CDR3 DNA reads TGTGCCAGCAGCGGGCTAGTTCTAGCGGAAATGAGCTCCTACGAGCAGTACTTC.